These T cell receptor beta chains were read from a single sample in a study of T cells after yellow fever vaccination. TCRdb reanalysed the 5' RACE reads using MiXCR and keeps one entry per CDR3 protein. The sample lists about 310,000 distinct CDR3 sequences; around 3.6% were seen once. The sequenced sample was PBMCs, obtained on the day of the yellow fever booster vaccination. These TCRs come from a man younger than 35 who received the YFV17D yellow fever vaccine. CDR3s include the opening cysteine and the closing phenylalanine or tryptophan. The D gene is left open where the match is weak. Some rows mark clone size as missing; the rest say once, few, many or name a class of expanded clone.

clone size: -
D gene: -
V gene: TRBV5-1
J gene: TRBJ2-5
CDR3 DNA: TGCGCCAGCAGCACTCGCCGACGGTCCCAAGAGACCCAGTACTTC
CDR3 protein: CASSTRRRSQETQYF

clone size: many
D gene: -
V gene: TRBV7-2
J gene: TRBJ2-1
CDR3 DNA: TGTGCCAGCAGCTCAGGGGGGACGGTCTACAATGAGCAGTTCTTC
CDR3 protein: CASSSGGTVYNEQFF

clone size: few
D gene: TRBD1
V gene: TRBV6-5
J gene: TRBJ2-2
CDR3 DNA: TGTGCCAGCCTCCCCACCAGGGGGCGTATGTACCGGGAGCTGTTTTTT
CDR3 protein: CASLPTRGRMYRELFF

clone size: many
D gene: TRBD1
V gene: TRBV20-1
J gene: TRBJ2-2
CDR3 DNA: TGCAGTGCTAGTCCCCCTTGGACAGGGGACACCGGGGAGCTGTTTTTT
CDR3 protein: CSASPPWTGDTGELFF

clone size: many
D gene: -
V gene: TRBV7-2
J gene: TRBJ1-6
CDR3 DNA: TGTGCCAGCAGCTTTAGCAGGACCCCAGATTCACCCCTCCACTTT
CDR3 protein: CASSFSRTPDSPLHF

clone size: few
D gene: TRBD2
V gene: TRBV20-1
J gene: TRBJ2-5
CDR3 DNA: TGCAGTGCTAGCCCAGCGGGGGGCGGGGAGACCCAGTACTTC
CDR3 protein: CSASPAGGGETQYF

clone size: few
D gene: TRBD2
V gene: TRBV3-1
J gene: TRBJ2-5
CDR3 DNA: TGTGCCAGCAGCCCCTCTGGGCGGGGGGGCCTAGAGACCCAGTACTTC
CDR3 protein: CASSPSGRGGLETQYF

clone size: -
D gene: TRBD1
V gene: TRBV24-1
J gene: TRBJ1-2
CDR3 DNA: TGTGCCACCAGTGATCCAAGACAGGGGGCGGATGGCTACACCTTC
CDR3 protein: CATSDPRQGADGYTF

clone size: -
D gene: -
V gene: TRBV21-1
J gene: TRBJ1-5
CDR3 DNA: TGTGCCAGGGACGTTTCAGGGGACAATAGCAATCAGCCCCAGCATTTT
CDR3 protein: CARDVSGDNSNQPQHF

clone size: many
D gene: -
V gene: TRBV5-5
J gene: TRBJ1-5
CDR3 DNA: TGTGCCAGCCGCGTGGGTGGGACGGTTAGCAATCAGCCCCAGCATTTT
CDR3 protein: CASRVGGTVSNQPQHF

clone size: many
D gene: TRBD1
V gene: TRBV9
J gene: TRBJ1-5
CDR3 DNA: TGTGCCAGCAGCGCTGACAGGGGGCTTCAGCCCCAGCATTTT
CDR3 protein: CASSADRGLQPQHF

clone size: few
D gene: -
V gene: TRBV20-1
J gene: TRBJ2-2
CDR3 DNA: TGCAGTGCTAGAGGTTCCACGAACACCGGGGAGCTGTTTTTT
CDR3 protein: CSARGSTNTGELFF

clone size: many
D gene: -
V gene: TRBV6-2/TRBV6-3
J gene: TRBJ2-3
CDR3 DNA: TGTGCCAGCAGTTACTCGGCAAGAGGGGATACGCAGTATTTT
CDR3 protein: CASSYSARGDTQYF

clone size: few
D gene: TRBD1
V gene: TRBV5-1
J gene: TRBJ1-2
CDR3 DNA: TGCGCCAGCAGCTTGGACAGGGGGCGGGACGGCTACACCTTC
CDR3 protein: CASSLDRGRDGYTF

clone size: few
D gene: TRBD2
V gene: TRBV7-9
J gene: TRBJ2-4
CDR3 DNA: TGTGCCAGCAGCCTACTAGCGGTCAAAAACATTCAGTACTTC
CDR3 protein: CASSLLAVKNIQYF

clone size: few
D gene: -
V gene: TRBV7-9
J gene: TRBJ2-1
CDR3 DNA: TGTGCCAGCAGGGACGGTTACAATGAGCAGTTCTTC
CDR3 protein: CASRDGYNEQFF

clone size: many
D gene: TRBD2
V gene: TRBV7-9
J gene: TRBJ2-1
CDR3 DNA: TGTGCCAGCAGCGCCCCCCTAGCGGGGGGGTACAATGAGCAGTTCTTC
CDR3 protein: CASSAPLAGGYNEQFF

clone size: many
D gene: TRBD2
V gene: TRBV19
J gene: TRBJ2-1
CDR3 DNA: TGTGCCAGTAGTCCCCGACTAGCGGGGACAAGCTCCTACAATGAGCAGTTCTTC
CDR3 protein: CASSPRLAGTSSYNEQFF

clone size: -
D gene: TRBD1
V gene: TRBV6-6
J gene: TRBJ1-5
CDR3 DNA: TGTGCCAGCAGTTACCCTATTGAGGGGGCGCGTCAGCCCCAGCATTTT
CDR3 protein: CASSYPIEGARQPQHF

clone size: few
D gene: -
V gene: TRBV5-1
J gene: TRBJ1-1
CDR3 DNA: TGCGCCAGCAGCCCTCAGAAGAACACTGAAGCTTTCTTT
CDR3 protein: CASSPQKNTEAFF

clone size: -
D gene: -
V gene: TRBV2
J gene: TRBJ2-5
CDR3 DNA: TGTGCCAGCAGTCCCCTCGGGATGCGGGGAGAGACCCAGTACTTC
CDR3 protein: CASSPLGMRGETQYF

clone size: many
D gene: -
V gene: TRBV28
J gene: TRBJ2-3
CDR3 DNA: TGTGCCAGCAGTTTACAGCTTTCTAGCACAGATACGCAGTATTTT
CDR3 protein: CASSLQLSSTDTQYF

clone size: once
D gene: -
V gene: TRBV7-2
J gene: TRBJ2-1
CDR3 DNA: TGTGCCAGCACAGGCGGGGAGGACAATGAGGAGTTCTTC
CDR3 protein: CASTGGEDNEEFF

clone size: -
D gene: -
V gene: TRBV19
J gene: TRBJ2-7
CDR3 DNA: TGTGCCAGTAGTATTGGGACGGGCACCTACGAGCAGTACTTC
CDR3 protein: CASSIGTGTYEQYF

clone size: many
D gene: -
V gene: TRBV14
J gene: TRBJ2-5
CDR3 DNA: TGTGCCAGCAGCTTAAGTACCAGGGGCCTTGAGACCCAGTACTTC
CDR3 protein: CASSLSTRGLETQYF

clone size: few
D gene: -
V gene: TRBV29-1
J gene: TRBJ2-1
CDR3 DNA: TGCAGCGTTGAAGCCGAGGGTGAGCAGTTCTTC
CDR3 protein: CSVEAEGEQFF

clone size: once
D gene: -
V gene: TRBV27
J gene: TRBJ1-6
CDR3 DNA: TGTGCCAGCACGAGGACGTCCTATAATTCACCCCTCCACTTT
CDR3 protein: CASTRTSYNSPLHF

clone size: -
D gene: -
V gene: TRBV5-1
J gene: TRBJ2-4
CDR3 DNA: TGCGCCAGCGGGGAATCCAAAAACATTCAGTACTTC
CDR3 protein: CASGESKNIQYF

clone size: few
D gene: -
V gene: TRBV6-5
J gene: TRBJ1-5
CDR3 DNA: TGTGCCAGCAGCCGGACTGCTTTCCCTAGCAATCAGCCCCAGCATTTT
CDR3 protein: CASSRTAFPSNQPQHF

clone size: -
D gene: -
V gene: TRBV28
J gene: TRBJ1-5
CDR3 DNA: TGTGCCAGCAGTTCTATGGTTCGGGCTCAGCCCCAGCATTTT
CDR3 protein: CASSSMVRAQPQHF

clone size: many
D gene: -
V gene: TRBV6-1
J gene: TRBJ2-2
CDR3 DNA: TGTGCCAGCAATATACAGACAGGCACCGGGGAGCTGTTTTTT
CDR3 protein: CASNIQTGTGELFF

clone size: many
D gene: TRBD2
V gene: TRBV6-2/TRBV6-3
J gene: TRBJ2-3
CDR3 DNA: TGTGCCAGCAGTCCGGGACTAGCGCCCCCAGATACGCAGTATTTT
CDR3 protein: CASSPGLAPPDTQYF

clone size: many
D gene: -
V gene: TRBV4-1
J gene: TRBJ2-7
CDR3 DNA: TGCGCCAGCAGCCCGGGCCTTGCCTACGAGCAGTACTTC
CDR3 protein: CASSPGLAYEQYF

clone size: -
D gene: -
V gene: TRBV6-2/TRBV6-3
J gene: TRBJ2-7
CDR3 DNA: TGTGCCAGCAGTTACTCGTCCTACGAGCAGTACTTC
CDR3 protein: CASSYSSYEQYF

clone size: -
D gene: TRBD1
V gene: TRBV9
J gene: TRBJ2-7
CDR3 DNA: TGTGCCAGCAGCGTCGACGCAGGGGGATACTACGAGCAGTACTTC
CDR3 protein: CASSVDAGGYYEQYF

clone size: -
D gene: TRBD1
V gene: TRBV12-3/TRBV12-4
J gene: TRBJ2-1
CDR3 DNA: TGTGCCAGCAGTTGGGGACAGCCCGGTGATGAGCAGTTCTTC
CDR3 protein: CASSWGQPGDEQFF

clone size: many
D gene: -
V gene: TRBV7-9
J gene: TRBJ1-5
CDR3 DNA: TGTGCCAGCAGCTTCGAGGACACCAATCAGCCCCAGCATTTT
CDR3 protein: CASSFEDTNQPQHF

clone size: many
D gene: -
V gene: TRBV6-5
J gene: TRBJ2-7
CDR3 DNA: TGTGCCAGCAGTTCGGGGGCCGGGCGAAATCCCTACGAGCAGTACTTC
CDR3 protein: CASSSGAGRNPYEQYF

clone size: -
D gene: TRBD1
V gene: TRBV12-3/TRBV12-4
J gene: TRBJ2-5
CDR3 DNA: TGTGCCAGCAGTTCCGGGACAGGTATCCAAGAGACCCAGTACTTC
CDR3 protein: CASSSGTGIQETQYF

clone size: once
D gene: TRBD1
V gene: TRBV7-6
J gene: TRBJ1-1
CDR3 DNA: TGTGCCAGCAGCCTAGCCGGGACAGCTTATGAAGCTTTCTTT
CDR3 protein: CASSLAGTAYEAFF